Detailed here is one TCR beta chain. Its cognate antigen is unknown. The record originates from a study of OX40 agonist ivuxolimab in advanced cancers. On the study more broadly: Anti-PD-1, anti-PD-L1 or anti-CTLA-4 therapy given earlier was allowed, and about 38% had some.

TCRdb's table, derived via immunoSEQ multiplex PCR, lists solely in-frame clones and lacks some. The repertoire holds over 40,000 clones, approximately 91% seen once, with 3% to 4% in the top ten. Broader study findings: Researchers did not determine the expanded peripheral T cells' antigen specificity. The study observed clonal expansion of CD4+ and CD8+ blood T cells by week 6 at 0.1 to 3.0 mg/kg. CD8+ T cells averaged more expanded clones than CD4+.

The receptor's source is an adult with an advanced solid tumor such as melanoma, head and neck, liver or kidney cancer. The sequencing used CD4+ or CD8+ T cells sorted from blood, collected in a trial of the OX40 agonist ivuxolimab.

CDR3: CASSLNGLYGYTF. DNA of the CDR3: TGTGCCAGCAGCTTGAATGGCCTCTATGGCTACACCTTC. J is TRBJ1-2 and V is TRBV5-6; D is undetermined. Germline values: CDR1 SGHDT, CDR2 YYEEEE. The ends were cut back, 1 base at V and 4 bases at J, with 8 bases in the middle. The CDR3 covers 13 residues.